This TCR beta chain was recovered during a study of shared clonotypes between healthy human individuals. Measured with immunoSEQ multiplex PCR; TCRdb has only the in-frame clones, and not every one. The sample records 2 million to 2.5 million clones, about 92% being singletons. Trimming cost V 6 bases and J 5 bases, with 5 bases left between them. This CDR3 has 11 residues. Looked up from germline, CDR1 is SGHRS and CDR2 is YFSETQ. Terminally differentiated effector memory CD45RA+ cells were excluded by CCR7 positive selection of CD45RO-negative cells. This chain links TRBV5-1 with TRBJ2-2; no definite D call. The sequencing sample was made of naive CD8+ T cells from PBMCs. This clonotype was sampled from a man aged 18 to 35 in good health. Some clones in this sample may be carry-over from other donors' samples. The CDR3 coding sequence is TGCGCCAGCACATCTACCGGGGAGCTGTTTTTT. It specifies CASTSTGELFF.